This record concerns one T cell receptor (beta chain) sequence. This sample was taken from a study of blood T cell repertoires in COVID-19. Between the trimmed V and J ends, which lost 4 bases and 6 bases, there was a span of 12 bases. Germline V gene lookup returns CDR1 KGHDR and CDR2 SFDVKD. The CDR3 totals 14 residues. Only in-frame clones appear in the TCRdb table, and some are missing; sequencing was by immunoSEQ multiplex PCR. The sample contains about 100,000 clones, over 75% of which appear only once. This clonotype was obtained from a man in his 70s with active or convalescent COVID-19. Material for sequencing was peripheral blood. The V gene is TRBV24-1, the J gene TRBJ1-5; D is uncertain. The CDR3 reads CATSDHRSGQPQHF. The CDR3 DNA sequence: TGTGCCACCAGTGACCATCGATCGGGTCAGCCCCAGCATTTT.